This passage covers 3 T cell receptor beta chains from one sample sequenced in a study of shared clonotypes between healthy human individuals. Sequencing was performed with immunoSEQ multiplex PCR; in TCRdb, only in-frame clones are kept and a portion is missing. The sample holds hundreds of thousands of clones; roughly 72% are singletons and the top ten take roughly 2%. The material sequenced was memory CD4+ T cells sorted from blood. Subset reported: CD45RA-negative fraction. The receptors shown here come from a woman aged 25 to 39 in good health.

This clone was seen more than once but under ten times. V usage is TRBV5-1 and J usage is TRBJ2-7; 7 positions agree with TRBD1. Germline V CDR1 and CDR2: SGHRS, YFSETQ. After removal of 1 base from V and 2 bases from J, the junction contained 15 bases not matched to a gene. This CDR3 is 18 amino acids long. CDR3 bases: TGCGCCAGCAGCTTGCCAGTCGAGACCGGGACAGTAACCTACGAGCAGTACTTC. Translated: CASSLPVETGTVTYEQYF.

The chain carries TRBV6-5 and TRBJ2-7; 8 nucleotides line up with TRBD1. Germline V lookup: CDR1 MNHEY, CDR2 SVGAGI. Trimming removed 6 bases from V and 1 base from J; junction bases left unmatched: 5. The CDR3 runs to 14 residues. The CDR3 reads CASRSQGDSYEQYF. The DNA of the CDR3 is TGTGCCAGCAGATCACAGGGGGATTCCTACGAGCAGTACTTC.

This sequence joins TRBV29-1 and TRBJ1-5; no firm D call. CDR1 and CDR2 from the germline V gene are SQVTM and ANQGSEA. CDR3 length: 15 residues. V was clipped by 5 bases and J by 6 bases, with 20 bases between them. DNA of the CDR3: TGCAGCGTTCGGACCCCGCGGCCGGGTCGTCAGCCCCAGCATTTT. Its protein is CSVRTPRPGRQPQHF.